This is a list of T cell receptor beta chains from one sample in a study of CD8 T cells in Susac syndrome. One entry per CDR3 protein results from TCRdb running MiXCR on the immunoSEQ multiplex PCR reads. The sample contains tens of thousands of distinct CDR3 sequences, around 95% of which appear only once. The sample comprised CD8+ T cells from PBMCs. The receptors come from a human donor with Susac syndrome. The conserved cysteine and the conserved F or W are not part of the CDR3 here.

v_call,j_call,cdr3_aa
TRBV29-1,TRBJ2-1,SVMEEQF
TRBV5-4,TRBJ2-7,ASSITGGGYEQY
TRBV4-3,TRBJ2-7,ASSQDRGQGRHEQY
TRBV4-1,TRBJ2-6,ASSQEGGPGPGANVLT
TRBV20-1,TRBJ1-2,SASGQVNYGYT
TRBV4-1,TRBJ2-7,ASSQDNPREQY
TRBV2,TRBJ2-4,ASSPSESKNIQY
TRBV5-1,TRBJ2-7,ASSPAGAGVEQY
TRBV6-2/TRBV6-3,TRBJ2-5,ASSLDMKRKTQY
TRBV20-1,TRBJ2-3,DARGTDTQY
TRBV20-1,TRBJ2-7,SAVNYEQY
TRBV27,TRBJ2-1,ASSLASPRLYNEQF
TRBV20-1,TRBJ1-5,SAQTWGGNQPQH
TRBV20-1,TRBJ2-2,MIQGNTGELF
TRBV3-1,TRBJ2-7,ASSPTPGTGTYEQY
TRBV29-1,TRBJ2-7,SVEGGSGEQY
TRBV29-1,TRBJ2-7,SVLGQTGEQY
TRBV28,TRBJ2-1,ASSKDITTGDEQF
TRBV30,TRBJ2-2,AWSVSGELF
TRBV7-9,TRBJ2-1,ASSHGASAAYNEQF
TRBV9,TRBJ2-3,ASSVSGTVTSGKGGDTQY
TRBV29-1,TRBJ2-1,SVESQGELTYNEQF
TRBV7-3,TRBJ2-1,ASGSVGDSYNEQF
TRBV30,TRBJ2-1,AWSVAYNEQF
TRBV20-1,TRBJ2-3,SASKRGLAVDTQY
TRBV29-1,TRBJ2-7,SVEAEREGAYEQY
TRBV5-6,TRBJ1-1,ASRLDRVTEAF
TRBV5-6,TRBJ2-5,ASSSAAAGETQY
TRBV7-2,TRBJ2-1,ASSLAFPAGAYNEQF
TRBV20-1,TRBJ2-1,SAKSGQAAYNEQF
TRBV5-4,TRBJ2-7,ASSLLTSGTYEQY
TRBV27,TRBJ1-1,ASSLLGGNTEAF
TRBV10-3,TRBJ1-1,AIRGQEEGAF
TRBV18,TRBJ2-7,ASSPDRNYEQY
TRBV12-5,TRBJ2-5,ASGNPLSSGGETQY
TRBV10-2,TRBJ1-1,ASMSTEAF
TRBV7-3,TRBJ2-2,ASSSSGNTGELF
TRBV27,TRBJ2-7,ASSLVLANEQY
TRBV20-1,TRBJ2-1,SATRTSGPYNEQF
TRBV7-9,TRBJ2-5,ASSLNFETQY
TRBV4-3,TRBJ2-7,ASSAGTKLYEQY
TRBV4-1,TRBJ2-7,ASSQGGTDLYEQY
TRBV30,TRBJ2-3,AWSSEAGAIDTQY
TRBV9,TRBJ2-7,ASSPTEGMRYEQY
TRBV13,TRBJ1-4,ASRGTGEEKLF
TRBV14,TRBJ2-7,ASSQGAGTGEHEQY
TRBV7-9,TRBJ2-2,ASTEGWGTGELF
TRBV14,TRBJ2-7,ASREQGSYEQY
TRBV30,TRBJ2-1,AWSVDDYNEQF
TRBV27,TRBJ2-1,ASSSRGPSYNEQF
TRBV7-2,TRBJ2-7,ASSLQASGSYEQY